This T cell receptor beta chain was sequenced during a study of CD8 T cells in Susac syndrome. RNA, at about 0.5 to 1 ug, was reverse transcribed with random hexamers. Coverage of TCR beta CDR3 amplification by immunoSEQ multiplex PCR extended to 54 Vbeta and 13 Jbeta. TCRdb re-derived calls from the immunoSEQ multiplex PCR reads in MiXCR, one entry per CDR3 protein. The table includes 180,000 or so distinct CDR3 sequences, roughly 96% detected once. Findings and caveats of the study: The number of individuals included in the study's TCR sequencing and HLA analysis was acknowledged as relatively small.

Comments on this clonotype: Its cognate antigen is unknown.

Matched for age and sex, the controls were healthy donors. TEMRA cells were FACS-enriched and CD8+ and CD4+ T cells negatively isolated. From germline, CDR1 is SGHTA and CDR2 FQGNSA. Trimming took 2 bases from V and 4 from J, leaving 15 bases between them. The CDR3 is 16 amino acids. The chain recombines TRBV7-2 with TRBJ2-1, with D perhaps TRBD2 (6 bases). The origin of this receptor is a human donor in good health. Sequenced material: CD4+ T cells from PBMCs. CDR3 region: CASSLSRRRDYNEQFF. The DNA of the CDR3 is TGTGCCAGCAGCTTATCGCGGCGGAGGGATTACAATGAGCAGTTCTTC.